Here is one TCR beta chain with its context. Libraries were prepared by immunoSEQ multiplex PCR; TCRdb keeps only in-frame clonotypes and omits some of them. This table has approximately 99,000 clones, around 96% appearing once. These data are taken from a study of technical replicates of blood from a handful of donors. The CDR3 is made up of 15 amino acids. J was trimmed by 3 bases and V by 5 bases; bases with no gene match: 6. CDR1 SGHNT and CDR2 YENEEA come from the germline V gene. The TCR sequence derives from a human donor in good health. Sequencing used T cells isolated from PBMCs. The rearrangement joins TRBV11-3 to TRBJ2-7; 11 bases agree with TRBD1. Here the CDR3 DNA reads TGTGCCAGCAGCGGAGGACAGGGGGCCCACTACGAGCAGTACTTC. Its protein is CASSGGQGAHYEQYF.